This TCR beta chain was sequenced during a study of T cell responses to AZD1222 COVID-19 vaccine. Clones were sequenced by immunoSEQ multiplex PCR, and TCRdb holds only the in-frame ones, with some missing. Of 70,000 to 80,000 clones listed, roughly 75% are singletons. CDR3 length: 17 residues. Germline V gene sequence: CDR1 MNHEY, CDR2 SMNVEV (reference sequence). The V and J ends lost 1 base and 2 bases, in that order; junction bases with no gene match: 4. Sequences were derived from peripheral blood, sampled 28 days after the second AZD1222 dose. This sequence joins TRBV27 and TRBJ2-6, with 8 bases aligning to TRBD1. The receptor comes from an adult who received the AZD1222 COVID-19 vaccine. CDR3 in amino acids: CASSLFDRGTGANVLTF. Written as DNA, the CDR3 is TGTGCCAGCAGTTTATTCGACAGGGGTACTGGGGCCAACGTCCTGACTTTC. The variable domain in full, completed from reference TRBV27 and TRBJ2-6, reads EAQVTQNPRYLITVTGKKLTVTCSQNMNHEYMSWYRQDPGLGLRQIYYSMNVEVTDKGDVPEGYKVSRKEKRNFPLILESPSPNQTSLYFCASSLFDRGTGANVLTFGAGSRLTVL.